This T cell receptor beta chain was retrieved from a study of T cell responses to AZD1222 COVID-19 vaccine. Germline-derived CDR1 and CDR2 are SGHAT and FQNNGV. The trim removed 4 bases at V and 4 bases at J, leaving 6 bases unmatched. This CDR3 contains 14 residues. Concerning this clone itself: Antigen: not known.

Second doses at about 4 or about 12 weeks were pooled. Data came from immunoSEQ multiplex PCR; TCRdb stores just in-frame clones and leaves some out. The sample includes approximately 84,000 clones, 85% to 90% of them seen just once. Study observations and caveats: The breadth and depth of Spike-specific TCRs increased once two AZD1222 doses had been given.

The sequence was obtained from an adult who received the AZD1222 COVID-19 vaccine. The specimen was peripheral blood, collected 28 days after the second AZD1222 dose. The chain is built from TRBV11-2 and TRBJ1-2; TRBD1 agrees at 7 bases. CDR3 DNA sequence: TGTGCCAGCAGCTGGGCAGGGGGGAGCTATGGCTACACCTTC. Protein product: CASSWAGGSYGYTF. Complete variable domain (other parts from reference TRBV11-2 and TRBJ1-2): EAGVAQSPRYKIIEKRQSVAFWCNPISGHATLYWYQQILGQGPKLLIQFQNNGVVDDSQLPKDRFSAERLKGVDSTLKIQPAKLEDSAVYLCASSWAGGSYGYTFGSGTRLTVV.